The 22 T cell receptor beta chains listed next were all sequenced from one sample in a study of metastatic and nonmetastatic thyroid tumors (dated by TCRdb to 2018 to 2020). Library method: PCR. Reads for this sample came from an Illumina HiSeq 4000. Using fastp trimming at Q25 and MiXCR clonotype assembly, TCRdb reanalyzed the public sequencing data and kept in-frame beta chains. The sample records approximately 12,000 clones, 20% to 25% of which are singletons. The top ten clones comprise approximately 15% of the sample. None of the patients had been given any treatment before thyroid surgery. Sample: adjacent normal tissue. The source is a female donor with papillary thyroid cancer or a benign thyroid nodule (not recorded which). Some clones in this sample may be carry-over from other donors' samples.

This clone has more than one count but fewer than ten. CDR3 protein: CASSFAGRVTEAFF. DNA for the CDR3: TGTGCCAGCAGCTTCGCAGGGAGGGTCACTGAAGCTTTCTTT. The chain employs TRBV5-4 and TRBJ1-1; weak D call: TRBD1 (5 bases). The CDR3 spans 14 residues. V was clipped by 2 bases and J by 4 bases, with 12 bases between them. Germline V CDR1 and CDR2: SGHNT, YYREEE (reference sequence). The whole variable domain, remainder taken from reference TRBV5-4 and TRBJ1-1, is ETGVTQSPTHLIKTRGQQVTLRCSSQSGHNTVSWYQQALGQGPQFIFQYYREEENGRGNFPPRFSGLQFPNYSSELNVNALELDDSALYLCASSFAGRVTEAFFGQGTRLTVV.

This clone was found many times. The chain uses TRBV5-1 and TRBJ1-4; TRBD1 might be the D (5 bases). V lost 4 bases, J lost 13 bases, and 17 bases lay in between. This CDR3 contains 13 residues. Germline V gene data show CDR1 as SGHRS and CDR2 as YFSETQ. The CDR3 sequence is CASSNALRGRLFF. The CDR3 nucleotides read TGCGCCAGCAGCAATGCTCTAAGGGGTCGACTGTTTTTT.

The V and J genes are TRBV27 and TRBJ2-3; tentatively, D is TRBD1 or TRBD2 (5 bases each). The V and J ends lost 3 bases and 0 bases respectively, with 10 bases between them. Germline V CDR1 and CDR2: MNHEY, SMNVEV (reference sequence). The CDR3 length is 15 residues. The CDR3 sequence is CASSLMGPSTDTQYF. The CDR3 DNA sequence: TGTGCCAGCAGTTTGATGGGACCTAGCACAGATACGCAGTATTTT.

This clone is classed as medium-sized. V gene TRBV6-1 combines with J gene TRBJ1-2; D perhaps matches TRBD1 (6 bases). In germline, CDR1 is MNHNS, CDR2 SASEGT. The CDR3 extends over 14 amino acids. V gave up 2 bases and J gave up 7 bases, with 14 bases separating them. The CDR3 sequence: CASSEIPAGAGYTF. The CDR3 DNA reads TGTGCCAGCAGTGAAATCCCGGCAGGGGCTGGCTACACCTTC.

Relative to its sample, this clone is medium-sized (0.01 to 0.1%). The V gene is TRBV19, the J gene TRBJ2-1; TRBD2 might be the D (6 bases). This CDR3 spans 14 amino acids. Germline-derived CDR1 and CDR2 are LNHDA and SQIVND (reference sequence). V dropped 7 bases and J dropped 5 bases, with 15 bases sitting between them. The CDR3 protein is CASIRRGADNEQFF. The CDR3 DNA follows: TGTGCCAGTATTAGGAGGGGCGCGGACAATGAGCAGTTCTTC.

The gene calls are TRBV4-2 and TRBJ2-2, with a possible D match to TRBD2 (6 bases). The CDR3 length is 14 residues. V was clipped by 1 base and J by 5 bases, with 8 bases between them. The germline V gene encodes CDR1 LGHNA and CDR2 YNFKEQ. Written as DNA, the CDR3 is TGTGCCAGCAGCCAAGGGGAGGAGACCGGGGAGCTGTTTTTT. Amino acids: CASSQGEETGELFF.

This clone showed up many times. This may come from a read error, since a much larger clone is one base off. CDR3 DNA: TGTGCCAGCAGCGTGTTCCCGGACAGGGGGGCTAATGAGCAGTTCTTC. The encoded protein is CASSVFPDRGANEQFF. The rearrangement uses TRBV9 and TRBJ2-5; 10 nucleotides agree with TRBD1. The closer fit of TRBJ2-1 to the DNA end suggests the J call may be wrong. The V gene's germline CDR1 is SGDLS and CDR2 YYNGEE. The CDR3 consists of 16 residues.

As DNA, the CDR3 is TGCAGTGCTCGCGTGACCCCCCGAATCAAGTTTACGCAGTATTTT. Its protein product is CSARVTPRIKFTQYF. The V and J genes are TRBV20-1 and TRBJ2-3; no reliable D call. Trimming took 5 bases from V and 8 from J, leaving 23 bases between them. There are 15 residues in the CDR3. The germline gives CDR1 DFQATT, CDR2 SNEGSKA (reference sequence).

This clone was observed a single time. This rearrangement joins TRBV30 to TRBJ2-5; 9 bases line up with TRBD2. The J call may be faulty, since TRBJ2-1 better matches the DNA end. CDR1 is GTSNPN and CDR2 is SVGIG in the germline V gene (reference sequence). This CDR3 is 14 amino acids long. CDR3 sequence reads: CAWSGSGSDNEQFF. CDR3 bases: TGTGCCTGGAGCGGTAGCGGGAGTGACAATGAGCAGTTCTTC.

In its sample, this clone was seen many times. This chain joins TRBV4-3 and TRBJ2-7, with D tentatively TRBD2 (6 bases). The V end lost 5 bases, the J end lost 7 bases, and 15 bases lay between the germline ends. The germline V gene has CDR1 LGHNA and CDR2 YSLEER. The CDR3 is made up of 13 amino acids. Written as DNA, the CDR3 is TGCGCCAGCAGCGGAGGACGGGGGTATGAGCAGTACTTC. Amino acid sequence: CASSGGRGYEQYF.

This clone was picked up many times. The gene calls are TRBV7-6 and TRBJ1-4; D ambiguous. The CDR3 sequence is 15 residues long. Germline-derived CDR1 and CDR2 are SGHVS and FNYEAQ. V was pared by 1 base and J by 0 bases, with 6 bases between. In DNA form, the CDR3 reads TGTGCCAGCAGCTTAGACAGAGCAACTAATGAAAAACTGTTTTTT. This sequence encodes CASSLDRATNEKLFF.

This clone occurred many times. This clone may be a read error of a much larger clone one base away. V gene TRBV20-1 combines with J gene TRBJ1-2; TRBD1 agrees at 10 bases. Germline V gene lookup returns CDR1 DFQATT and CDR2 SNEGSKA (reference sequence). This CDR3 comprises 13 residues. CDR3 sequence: CSARDRGHSGYTF. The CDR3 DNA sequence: TGCAGTGCGAGAGACAGGGGGCACAGTGGCTACACCTTC.

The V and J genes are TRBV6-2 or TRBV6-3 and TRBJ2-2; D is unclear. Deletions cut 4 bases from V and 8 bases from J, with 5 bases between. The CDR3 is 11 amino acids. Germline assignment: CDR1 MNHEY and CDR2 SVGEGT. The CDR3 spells CASSFSGELFF. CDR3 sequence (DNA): TGTGCCAGCAGTTTCTCGGGGGAGCTGTTTTTT.

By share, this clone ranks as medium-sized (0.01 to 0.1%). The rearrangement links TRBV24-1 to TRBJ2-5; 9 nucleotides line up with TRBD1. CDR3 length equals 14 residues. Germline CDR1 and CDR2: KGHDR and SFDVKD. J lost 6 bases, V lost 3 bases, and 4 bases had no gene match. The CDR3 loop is CATSDMTGGKTQYF. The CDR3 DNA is TGTGCCACCAGTGATATGACAGGGGGAAAGACCCAGTACTTC.

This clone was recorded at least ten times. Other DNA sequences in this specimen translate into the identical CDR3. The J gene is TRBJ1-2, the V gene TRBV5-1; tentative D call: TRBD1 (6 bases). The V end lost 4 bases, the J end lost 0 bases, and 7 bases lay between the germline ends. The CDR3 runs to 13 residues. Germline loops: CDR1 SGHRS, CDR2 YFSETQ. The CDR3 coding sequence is TGCGCCAGCAGCCGGGACACTAACTATGGCTACACCTTC. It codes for CASSRDTNYGYTF.

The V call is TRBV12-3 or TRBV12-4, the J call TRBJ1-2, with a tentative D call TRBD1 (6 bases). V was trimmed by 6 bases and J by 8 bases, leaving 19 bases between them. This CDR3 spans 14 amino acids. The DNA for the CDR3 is TGTGCCAGCAGACAAACAGGGCTAGGATCCGGCTACACCTTC. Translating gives CASRQTGLGSGYTF.

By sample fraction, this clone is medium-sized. Here the CDR3 DNA reads TGTGCCAGCAGTCCCCGATTGACGCAAGGATCGAGGACAGGGGCCTACGAGCAGTACTTC. Its protein product is CASSPRLTQGSRTGAYEQYF. V usage is TRBV6-2 or TRBV6-3 and J usage is TRBJ2-7; 9 bases are a match to TRBD1. Germline CDR1 is MNHEY and CDR2 is SVGEGT. CDR3 size: 20 residues. The V gene end was trimmed by 5 bases and the J gene end by 2 bases; junction bases not matched to a gene: 22.

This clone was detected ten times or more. The CDR3 bases are TGCGCCAGCAGCTTGGAGGACTGGGAGACCCAGTACTTC. This sequence encodes CASSLEDWETQYF. The chain recombines TRBV5-1 with TRBJ2-5, with D possibly matching TRBD2 (5 bases). The CDR3 loop spans 13 amino acids. Between the trimmed V and J ends, which lost 0 bases and 5 bases, there was a span of 8 bases. The V gene's germline CDR1 is SGHRS and CDR2 YFSETQ. The full variable domain, completed using reference TRBV5-1 and TRBJ2-5, is KAGVTQTPRYLIKTRGQQVTLSCSPISGHRSVSWYQQTPGQGLQFLFEYFSETQRNKGNFPGRFSGRQFSNSRSEMNVSTLELGDSALYLCASSLEDWETQYFGPGTRLLVL.

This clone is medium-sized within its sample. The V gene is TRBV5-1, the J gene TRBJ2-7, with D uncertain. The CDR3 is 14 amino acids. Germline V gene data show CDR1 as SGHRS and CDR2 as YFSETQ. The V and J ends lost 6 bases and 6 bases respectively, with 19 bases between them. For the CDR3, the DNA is TGCGCCAGCACGCGTTGGAGTGGGTCGGGCGAGCAGTACTTC. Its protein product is CASTRWSGSGEQYF. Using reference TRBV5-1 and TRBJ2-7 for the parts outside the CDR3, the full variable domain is KAGVTQTPRYLIKTRGQQVTLSCSPISGHRSVSWYQQTPGQGLQFLFEYFSETQRNKGNFPGRFSGRQFSNSRSEMNVSTLELGDSALYLCASTRWSGSGEQYFGPGTRLTVT.

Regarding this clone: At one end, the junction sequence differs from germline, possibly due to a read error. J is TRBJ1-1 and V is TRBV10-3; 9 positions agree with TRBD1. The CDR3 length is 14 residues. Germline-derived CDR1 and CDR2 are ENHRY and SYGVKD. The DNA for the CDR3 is TGCGCCATCAGTGGGAGGACAGGGGTCGCTGGAGCTTTCTTT. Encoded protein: CAISGRTGVAGAFF.

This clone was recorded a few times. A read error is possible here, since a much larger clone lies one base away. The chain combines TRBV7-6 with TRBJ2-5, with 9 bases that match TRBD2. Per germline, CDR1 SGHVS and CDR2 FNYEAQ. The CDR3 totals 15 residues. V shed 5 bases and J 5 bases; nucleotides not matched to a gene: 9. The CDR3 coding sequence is TGTGCCAGCAGCCTCGGGACTAGCTCTGGGGAGACCCAGTACTTC. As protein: CASSLGTSSGETQYF. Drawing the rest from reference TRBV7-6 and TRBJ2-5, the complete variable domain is GAGVSQSPRYKVTKRGQDVALRCDPISGHVSLYWYRQALGQGPEFLTYFNYEAQQDKSGLPNDRFSAERPEGSISTLTIQRTEQRDSAMYRCASSLGTSSGETQYFGPGTRLLVL.

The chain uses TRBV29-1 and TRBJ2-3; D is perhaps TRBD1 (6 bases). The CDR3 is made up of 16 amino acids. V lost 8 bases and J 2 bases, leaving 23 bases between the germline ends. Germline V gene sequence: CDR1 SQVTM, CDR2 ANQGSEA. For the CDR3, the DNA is TGCAGCATGGGGGCCTGGAGACAGTGGCCCACAGATACGCAGTATTTT. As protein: CSMGAWRQWPTDTQYF.